A selection of T cell receptor beta chains follows, all from one sample in a study of blood T cell repertoires in COVID-19. The repertoire was sequenced with immunoSEQ multiplex PCR; TCRdb's copy has only in-frame clones and lacks some. The data show more than 150,000 clones, less than 90% seen once. Sequenced: peripheral blood. The source of these receptors is a woman in her forties with acute or convalescent COVID-19. CDR3s include the opening cysteine and the closing phenylalanine or tryptophan.

16	TRBJ2-7	TRBV7-2	CASSLTGGTGASGQYF
13	TRBJ2-2	TRBV28	CASSFGVPGELFF
15	TRBJ2-7	TRBV11-2	CASSSRGQGFDEQYF
13	TRBJ1-5	TRBV30	CAWNADSNQPQHF
13	TRBJ1-2	TRBV6-5	CASSRDRSYGYTF
14	TRBJ1-3	TRBV3-1/TRBV3-2	CASSIPGLGNTIYF
14	TRBJ2-2	TRBV20-1	CSASSRGNTGELFF
15	TRBJ1-6	TRBV7-8	CASRGQGQGSSPLHF
14	TRBJ1-1	TRBV27	CASSPQGSGTEAFF
14	TRBJ2-3	TRBV7-3	CASSLDRGADTQYF
17	TRBJ2-4	TRBV3-1/TRBV3-2	CASSSRRGGSGKNIQYF
18	TRBJ2-1	TRBV28	CASTPHGTRDTIYNEQFF
16	TRBJ2-1	TRBV4-2	CASSQASGSFYNEQFF
13	TRBJ1-5	TRBV24-1	CATSDSGYQPQHF
17	TRBJ1-6	TRBV4-2	CASSQAPMRGGSSPLHF
15	TRBJ2-5	TRBV9	CASSALAGAKETQYF